The source of this T cell receptor beta chain is a study of T cell repertoires in cytomegalovirus infection (dated by TCRdb to about 2019). With regard to the full study: The peptide stimulations were aimed at well-studied HLA-B-restricted epitopes as well as recently identified HLA-C-restricted CMV epitopes, whose presentation resists viral immunomodulation. Donor HLA type was relevant to the analysis, as public TCR beta signatures indicated carriage of CMV infection together with the matching HLA type. What the research found in general, with its limitations: Cumulative frequency of public TCR beta family members discriminated carriers of CMV infection plus the relevant HLA type in this cohort and an independent 352-donor cohort. In the ex vivo response, HLA-C-restricted CMV-specific TCR beta clonotypes were dominant, and in two of eight donors the single most frequent clonotype came from this HLA-C-restricted group.

Points on this clonotype: The target of this receptor is not known. No much larger clone exists at a distance of one base, and base qualities are not known.

Data came from an Illumina HiSeq 1500. The public reads were reprocessed in TCRdb via fastp at Q25 and MiXCR, keeping in-frame beta chains. Records with the same CDR3 protein are collapsed into one entry carrying the most frequent genes and DNA. Counted in this sample were a few hundred thousand distinct CDR3 sequences; approximately 40% of them appeared once. 48% of the sample lies in the top ten. The CDR3 holds 16 amino acids from the cysteine to the phenylalanine. The entry retains the CDR3 DNA only, 48 bases that are in frame from base 1. Between the V and J ends, shortened by 6 bases and 2 bases respectively, the junction contains 19 bases. According to the germline V gene (reference sequence), CDR1 reads MNHEY and CDR2 reads SMNVEV. Explained via the paper, the treatment or condition label denotes: in vitro stimulation with specific CMV peptide epitopes to enrich CMV-specific T cells.

The clonotype was recovered from a human donor in good health (CMV status not recorded). Some clones in this sample may be carry-over from other donors' samples. Recombination linked TRBV27 to TRBJ1-1, and perhaps TRBD1 as D gene, on 5 matching bases. Sequencing used cultured PBMCs, obtained from culture after CMV antigen stimulation. The CDR3 reads as follows: CASSHNPGRGNTEAFF. The sequenced DNA is TGTGCCAGCAGCCATAACCCGGGACGGGGAAACACTGAAGCTTTCTTT.